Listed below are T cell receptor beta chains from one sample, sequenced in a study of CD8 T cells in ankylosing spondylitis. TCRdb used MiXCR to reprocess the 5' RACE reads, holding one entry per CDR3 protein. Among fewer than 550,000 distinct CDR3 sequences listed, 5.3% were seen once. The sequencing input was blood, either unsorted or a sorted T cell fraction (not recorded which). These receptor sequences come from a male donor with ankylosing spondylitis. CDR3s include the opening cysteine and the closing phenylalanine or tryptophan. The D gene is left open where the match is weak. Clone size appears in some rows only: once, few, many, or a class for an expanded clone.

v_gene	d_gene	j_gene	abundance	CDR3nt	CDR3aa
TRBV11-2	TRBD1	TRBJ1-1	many	TGTGCCACGACAGGGGGCATTATGGGCACTGAAGCTTTCTTT	CATTGGIMGTEAFF
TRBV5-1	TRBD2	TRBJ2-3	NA	TGCGCCAGCAACTTGGGGCGGGAGTACAAAGATACGCAGTATTTT	CASNLGREYKDTQYF
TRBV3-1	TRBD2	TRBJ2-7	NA	TGTGCCTCCACCAAGGAATCCCCGGGCAGCGGGAGCTACGAGCAGTACTTC	CASTKESPGSGSYEQYF
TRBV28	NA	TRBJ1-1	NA	TGTGCCAGCGGCCCCGCAGGGGCGAACACTGAAGCTTTCTTT	CASGPAGANTEAFF
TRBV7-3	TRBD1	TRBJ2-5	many	TGTGCCAGCAGCTGGGGACAGCAAGAGACCCAGTACTTC	CASSWGQQETQYF
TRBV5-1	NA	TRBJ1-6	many	TGCGCCAGCAGTTTCAGGGCCATCGGTGATTCACCCCTCCACTTT	CASSFRAIGDSPLHF
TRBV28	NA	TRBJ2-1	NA	TGTGCCAGCAGTTTATGGGCGGGCCACTCCTACAATGAGCAGTTCTTC	CASSLWAGHSYNEQFF
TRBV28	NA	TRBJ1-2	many	TGTGCCACTCGTCCTACTAACTATGGCTACACCTTC	CATRPTNYGYTF
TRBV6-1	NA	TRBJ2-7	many	TGTGCCAGCAGTGAAGGTGTCCGAACCTACGAGCAGTACTTC	CASSEGVRTYEQYF
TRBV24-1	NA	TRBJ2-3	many	TGTGCCACCAGTGATGGGGGACTCCCGGCCCGAACAGATACGCAGTATTTT	CATSDGGLPARTDTQYF
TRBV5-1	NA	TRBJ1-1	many	TGCGCCAGCAGCTTGCAACACCCGAAACGAGCTTTCTTT	CASSLQHPKRAFF
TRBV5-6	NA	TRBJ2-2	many	TGTGCCAGCAGCTTGACCAGGGCCTCGAACACCGGGGAGCTGTTTTTT	CASSLTRASNTGELFF